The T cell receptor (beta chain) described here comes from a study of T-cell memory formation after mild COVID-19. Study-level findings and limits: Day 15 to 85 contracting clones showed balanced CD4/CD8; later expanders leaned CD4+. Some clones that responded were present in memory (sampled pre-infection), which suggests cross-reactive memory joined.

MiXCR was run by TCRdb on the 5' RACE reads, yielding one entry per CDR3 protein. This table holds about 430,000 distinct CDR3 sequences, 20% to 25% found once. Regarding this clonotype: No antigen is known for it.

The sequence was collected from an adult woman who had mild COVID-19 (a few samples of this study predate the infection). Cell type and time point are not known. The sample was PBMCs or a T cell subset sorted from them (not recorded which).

CDR3 sequence (DNA): TGTGCCAGCAGCCAAGATTTCGGGACCACCTACAATGAGCAGTTCTTC. As protein: CASSQDFGTTYNEQFF. The rearrangement joins TRBV4-2 to TRBJ2-1, with D tentatively TRBD1 or TRBD2 (5 bases each). Germline CDR1 and CDR2: LGHNA and YNFKEQ. V gave up 0 bases and J gave up 2 bases, with 11 bases separating them. The CDR3 has 16 amino acids.